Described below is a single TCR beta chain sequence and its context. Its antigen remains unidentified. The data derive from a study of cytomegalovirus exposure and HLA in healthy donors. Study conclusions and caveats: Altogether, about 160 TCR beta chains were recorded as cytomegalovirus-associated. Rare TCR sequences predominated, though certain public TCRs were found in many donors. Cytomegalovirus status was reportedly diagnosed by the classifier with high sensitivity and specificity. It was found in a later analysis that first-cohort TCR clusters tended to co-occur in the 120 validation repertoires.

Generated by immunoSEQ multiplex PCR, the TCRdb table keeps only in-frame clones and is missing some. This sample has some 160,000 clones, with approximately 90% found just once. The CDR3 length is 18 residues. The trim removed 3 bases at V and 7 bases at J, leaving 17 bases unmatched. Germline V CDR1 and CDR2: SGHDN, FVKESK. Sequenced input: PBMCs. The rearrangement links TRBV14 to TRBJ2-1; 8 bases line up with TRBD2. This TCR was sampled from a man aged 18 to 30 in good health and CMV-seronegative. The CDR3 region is CASSHDGTSRFLLNEQFF. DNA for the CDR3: TGTGCCAGCAGCCACGATGGGACTAGTCGCTTCCTCCTTAATGAGCAGTTCTTC.